Listed below are T cell receptor beta chains from one sample, sequenced in a study of blood T cell repertoires in COVID-19. Sequenced by immunoSEQ multiplex PCR; TCRdb stores in-frame clones only, minus some. The sample consists of about 140,000 clones, roughly 80% of them appearing once. The material sequenced was peripheral blood. These receptors were taken from a human donor in a cohort sampled during active COVID-19. CDR3s include the opening cysteine and the closing phenylalanine or tryptophan. The D gene is left open where the match is weak. The size of a clone is reported for some rows only, either as once, few or many, or as a class for expanded clones.

>TRBJ2-3|.|TRBD1|TRBV29-1
CSVENPGGRDTQYF
TGCAGCGTTGAAAATCCAGGGGGAAGGGATACGCAGTATTTT
>TRBJ2-3|.|TRBD2|TRBV14
CASSQDGAGGQDTQYF
TGTGCCAGCAGCCAAGATGGGGCGGGGGGGCAAGATACGCAGTATTTT
>TRBJ2-7|.|.|TRBV12-3/TRBV12-4
CASSLNRVSEQYF
TGTGCCAGCAGTTTAAACAGGGTAAGCGAGCAGTACTTC
>TRBJ1-5|.|.|TRBV10-2
CASSEQGGSNQPQHF
TGCGCCAGCAGTGAACAGGGAGGGAGCAATCAGCCCCAGCATTTT
>TRBJ2-1|.|TRBD2|TRBV24-1
CATSDPSGGAYNEQFF
TGTGCCACCAGTGACCCAAGCGGGGGGGCTTACAATGAGCAGTTCTTC
>TRBJ1-5|.|.|TRBV7-9
CASSPGGESNQPQHF
TGTGCCAGCAGCCCGGGGGGGGAAAGCAATCAGCCCCAGCATTTT
>TRBJ1-6|.|.|TRBV28
CASSTRQYSYNSPLHF
TGTGCCAGCAGTACCCGACAGTACTCCTATAATTCACCCCTCCACTTT
>TRBJ2-5|.|TRBD2|TRBV7-2
CASSARLAGLQETQYF
TGTGCCAGCAGCGCCCGACTAGCGGGGTTACAAGAGACCCAGTACTTC
>TRBJ1-5|.|.|TRBV2
CASSVNKRQPQHF
TGTGCCAGCAGTGTTAACAAGAGGCAGCCCCAGCATTTT
>TRBJ1-1|.|TRBD1|TRBV10-2
CASSDLEGQGKGSEAFF
TGCGCCAGCAGCGACCTAGAGGGACAGGGTAAAGGTAGTGAAGCTTTCTTT
>TRBJ1-2|.|TRBD1|TRBV6-5
CASRGTGEAVGYTF
TGTGCCAGCAGGGGGACAGGGGAGGCTGTCGGCTACACCTTC
>TRBJ2-1|.|TRBD2|TRBV11-2
CASSHNIGLAGGEQFF
TGTGCCAGCAGCCACAATATCGGACTAGCGGGGGGGGAGCAGTTCTTC
>TRBJ1-2|.|.|TRBV10-3
CAIREAFDGNYGYTF
TGTGCCATCAGGGAAGCTTTCGACGGGAACTATGGCTACACCTTC
>TRBJ2-3|few|TRBD2|TRBV9
CASSVASGGAGDTQYF
TGTGCCAGCAGCGTAGCTAGCGGGGGGGCGGGAGATACGCAGTATTTT
>TRBJ1-2|.|.|TRBV9
CASSVAPQGADGYTF
TGTGCCAGCAGCGTAGCCCCACAGGGAGCGGATGGCTACACCTTC
>TRBJ2-1|.|TRBD2|TRBV3-1/TRBV3-2
CASSQVQTLGAGAYNEQFF
TGTGCCAGCAGCCAAGTCCAAACCTTAGGGGCGGGAGCATACAATGAGCAGTTCTTC
>TRBJ1-2|.|.|TRBV23-1
CASRLPYNMRMSYGYTF
TGCGCCAGCAGACTACCATATAACATGAGGATGAGCTATGGCTACACCTTC
>TRBJ1-6|.|.|TRBV27
CASSFLVGSYNSPLHF
TGTGCCAGCAGTTTCCTAGTCGGCTCCTATAATTCACCCCTCCACTTT
>TRBJ2-1|.|TRBD2|TRBV11-2
CASSLSLAGGPTYNEQFF
TGTGCCAGCAGCTTATCCCTAGCGGGGGGCCCCACCTACAATGAGCAGTTCTTC
>TRBJ2-1|.|TRBD2|TRBV11-2
CASRPSRGRDEQFF
TGTGCCAGCAGACCCTCGCGGGGGAGGGATGAGCAGTTCTTC
>TRBJ1-2|.|TRBD1|TRBV7-9
CASSPEWDRGMNRGYTF
TGTGCCAGCAGCCCAGAATGGGACAGGGGGATGAATCGAGGCTACACCTTC
>TRBJ1-2|.|.|TRBV5-1
CASSSQGDGYTF
TGCGCCAGCAGCTCCCAAGGGGATGGCTACACCTTC
>TRBJ1-1|few|.|TRBV6-5
CASSLGGGTEAFF
TGTGCCAGCAGTCTGGGGGGTGGAACTGAAGCTTTCTTT
>TRBJ2-7|.|TRBD2|TRBV6-1
CASSGLAGGRLYEQYF
TGTGCCAGCAGTGGACTAGCGGGGGGCCGATTATACGAGCAGTACTTC
>TRBJ1-4|.|TRBD1|TRBV5-1
CASSSGQGAVANEKLFF
TGCGCCAGCAGCTCCGGACAGGGGGCTGTCGCTAATGAAAAACTGTTTTTT
>TRBJ2-3|.|TRBD1|TRBV10-3
CAISEGTGGASDTQYF
TGTGCCATCAGTGAGGGGACAGGGGGCGCTTCAGATACGCAGTATTTT
>TRBJ1-3|.|.|TRBV3-1/TRBV3-2
CASSQGGAGNTIYF
TGTGCCAGCAGCCAGGGGGGGGCTGGAAACACCATATATTTT
>TRBJ2-2|.|.|TRBV5-4
CASSSPTPGAPGELFF
TGTGCCAGCAGCTCACCAACTCCAGGTGCCCCCGGGGAGCTGTTTTTT